The rows below give T cell receptor beta chains drawn from one sample of a study of T cells after posttransplantation cyclophosphamide. Here immunoSEQ multiplex PCR was the method, and the copy in TCRdb shows in-frame clones only, minus some. This sample carries approximately 50,000 clones, 90% to 95% of them seen once, and the ten largest clones take about 3%. Input material: PBMCs. These receptors all stem from a woman in her thirties in good health and a related stem cell transplant donor. CDR3s include the opening cysteine and the closing phenylalanine or tryptophan. The order of the fields is J gene, D gene, clone size, V gene, CDR3 protein, CDR3 DNA. D genes are given only for firm matches. Expanded clones are given a class, and other clones once, few, many or no size at all.

J: TRBJ1-5
D: TRBD1
size: .
V: TRBV6-1
CDR3: CASSVNQGANQPQHF
DNA: TGTGCCAGCAGTGTGAATCAGGGGGCGAATCAGCCCCAGCATTTT

J: TRBJ2-2
D: TRBD2
size: .
V: TRBV7-3
CDR3: CASRAGGPTGELFF
DNA: TGTGCCAGCCGGGCGGGGGGGCCCACCGGGGAGCTGTTTTTT

J: TRBJ1-4
D: .
size: .
V: TRBV6-1
CDR3: CASSETGTREKLFF
DNA: TGTGCCAGCAGTGAAACCGGGACTCGGGAAAAACTGTTTTTT

J: TRBJ1-2
D: TRBD1
size: .
V: TRBV7-8
CDR3: CASSLGTGNGYTF
DNA: TGTGCCAGCAGCTTAGGGACAGGGAATGGCTACACCTTC

J: TRBJ1-2
D: TRBD1
size: .
V: TRBV10-3
CDR3: CAIRSDRGGAPNYGYTF
DNA: TGTGCCATCAGATCGGACAGGGGGGGGGCCCCTAACTATGGCTACACCTTC

J: TRBJ1-6
D: .
size: .
V: TRBV14
CDR3: CASSQAGSPLHF
DNA: TGTGCCAGCAGCCAGGCGGGGTCACCCCTCCACTTT

J: TRBJ2-3
D: .
size: .
V: TRBV19
CDR3: CASRATDTQYF
DNA: TGTGCCAGTAGAGCGACAGATACGCAGTATTTT

J: TRBJ2-1
D: .
size: .
V: TRBV28
CDR3: CASTKGGEQFF
DNA: TGTGCCAGCACAAAAGGAGGTGAGCAGTTCTTC

J: TRBJ1-4
D: .
size: .
V: TRBV5-4
CDR3: CASSQGGAGLDEKLFF
DNA: TGTGCCAGCAGCCAAGGTGGGGCTGGGCTGGATGAAAAACTGTTTTTT

J: TRBJ2-3
D: .
size: once
V: TRBV4-2
CDR3: CASSQVTGPADTQYF
DNA: TGTGCCAGCAGCCAAGTCACAGGGCCGGCAGATACGCAGTATTTT

J: TRBJ1-3
D: .
size: .
V: TRBV6-5
CDR3: CASSSIQGTGNTIYF
DNA: TGTGCCAGCAGTTCCATCCAGGGGACTGGAAACACCATATATTTT

J: TRBJ2-7
D: TRBD2
size: .
V: TRBV6-6
CDR3: CASSKTSVSYEQYF
DNA: TGTGCCAGCAGTAAGACTAGCGTCTCCTACGAGCAGTACTTC

J: TRBJ1-1
D: .
size: .
V: TRBV5-4
CDR3: CASSLAFTEAFF
DNA: TGTGCCAGCAGCTTGGCTTTCACTGAAGCTTTCTTT

J: TRBJ1-1
D: .
size: .
V: TRBV9
CDR3: CASSAGTLGAEAFF
DNA: TGTGCCAGCAGCGCCGGGACTCTCGGGGCTGAAGCTTTCTTT

J: TRBJ2-7
D: TRBD2
size: .
V: TRBV10-3
CDR3: CAIRGLGPGDYEQYF
DNA: TGTGCCATCAGGGGACTAGGTCCAGGGGACTACGAGCAGTACTTC

J: TRBJ2-7
D: .
size: .
V: TRBV4-3
CDR3: CASSQEVAVDYEQYF
DNA: TGCGCCAGCAGCCAAGAGGTAGCCGTCGACTACGAGCAGTACTTC

J: TRBJ2-7
D: .
size: .
V: TRBV5-4
CDR3: CASSLKSSYEQYF
DNA: TGTGCCAGCAGCTTGAAGAGTTCCTACGAGCAGTACTTC

J: TRBJ1-1
D: TRBD1
size: .
V: TRBV7-9
CDR3: CASSPGQGGNTEAFF
DNA: TGTGCCAGCAGCCCCGGACAGGGGGGGAACACTGAAGCTTTCTTT

J: TRBJ1-2
D: TRBD1
size: .
V: TRBV6-5
CDR3: CASTGQGTYGYTF
DNA: TGTGCCAGCACCGGACAGGGAACCTATGGCTACACCTTC

J: TRBJ1-1
D: TRBD1
size: .
V: TRBV18
CDR3: CASSDGTGGRTEAFF
DNA: TGTGCCAGCTCTGACGGGACAGGGGGCCGAACTGAAGCTTTCTTT

J: TRBJ1-5
D: .
size: .
V: TRBV19
CDR3: CASSSQVPQPQHF
DNA: TGTGCCAGTAGTAGCCAGGTACCCCAGCCCCAGCATTTT

J: TRBJ1-2
D: .
size: .
V: TRBV18
CDR3: CASSPLNFLGGAGDSGYTF
DNA: TGTGCCAGCTCACCACTTAATTTCCTCGGGGGTGCTGGGGATAGTGGCTACACCTTC

J: TRBJ1-4
D: TRBD1
size: .
V: TRBV5-5
CDR3: CASSLPDRVGLRDEKLFF
DNA: TGTGCCAGCAGCTTGCCCGACAGGGTGGGCTTGAGGGATGAAAAACTGTTTTTT

J: TRBJ1-3
D: .
size: .
V: TRBV5-1
CDR3: CASSSYTGYGNTIYF
DNA: TGCGCCAGCAGCTCCTACACAGGGTATGGAAACACCATATATTTT

J: TRBJ2-5
D: .
size: .
V: TRBV7-7
CDR3: CASSLVAQETQYF
DNA: TGTGCCAGCAGCTTGGTGGCCCAAGAGACCCAGTACTTC

J: TRBJ1-1
D: TRBD1
size: .
V: TRBV2
CDR3: CASSEALGQGTEAFF
DNA: TGTGCCAGCAGTGAAGCGCTTGGACAGGGGACTGAAGCTTTCTTT

J: TRBJ2-3
D: TRBD1
size: .
V: TRBV5-8
CDR3: CASSLNRGRATDTQYF
DNA: TGTGCCAGCAGCCTTAACAGGGGCAGGGCCACAGATACGCAGTATTTT

J: TRBJ1-4
D: .
size: once
V: TRBV15
CDR3: CATSRGRVQEKLFF
DNA: TGTGCCACCAGCAGAGGCAGGGTTCAGGAAAAACTGTTTTTT

J: TRBJ2-1
D: TRBD1
size: .
V: TRBV7-2
CDR3: CASSRQGPNEQFF
DNA: TGTGCCAGCAGTCGACAGGGGCCGAATGAGCAGTTCTTC

J: TRBJ2-7
D: .
size: .
V: TRBV10-3
CDR3: CAISSHGRDYEQYF
DNA: TGTGCCATCAGTAGTCATGGCAGGGACTACGAGCAGTACTTC

J: TRBJ1-6
D: TRBD1
size: few
V: TRBV5-1
CDR3: CASSLNTGANSPLHF
DNA: TGCGCCAGCAGCCTAAACACAGGGGCCAATTCACCCCTCCACTTT

J: TRBJ1-2
D: TRBD1
size: .
V: TRBV2
CDR3: CASTTADRGPGYTF
DNA: TGTGCCAGCACCACAGCGGACAGGGGTCCCGGCTACACCTTC

J: TRBJ1-3
D: .
size: once
V: TRBV30
CDR3: CASPEKTGNTIYF
DNA: TGTGCCTCGCCCGAGAAAACCGGAAACACCATATATTTT

J: TRBJ2-1
D: TRBD2
size: .
V: TRBV5-6
CDR3: CASRLAGGRHEQFF
DNA: TGTGCCAGCAGGCTAGCGGGGGGGCGTCATGAGCAGTTCTTC

J: TRBJ1-5
D: .
size: many
V: TRBV6-7
CDR3: CASRGHRPQHF
DNA: TGTGCCTCCCGTGGGCACCGACCCCAGCATTTT

J: TRBJ2-1
D: TRBD2
size: .
V: TRBV7-2
CDR3: CASSWLAGEGEQFF
DNA: TGTGCCAGCAGCTGGCTAGCGGGGGAGGGTGAGCAGTTCTTC

J: TRBJ1-6
D: TRBD1
size: .
V: TRBV7-2
CDR3: CASSLGTANSPLHF
DNA: TGTGCCAGCAGCCTTGGGACAGCGAATTCACCCCTCCACTTT

J: TRBJ1-5
D: .
size: .
V: TRBV5-1
CDR3: CASSLAGGSNQPQHF
DNA: TGCGCCAGCAGCTTGGCCGGGGGTAGCAATCAGCCCCAGCATTTT

J: TRBJ2-1
D: TRBD2
size: .
V: TRBV5-4
CDR3: CASGPSGGWNEQFF
DNA: TGTGCCAGCGGACCTAGCGGGGGTTGGAATGAGCAGTTCTTC

J: TRBJ2-5
D: .
size: .
V: TRBV7-9
CDR3: CASSLVQGRETQYF
DNA: TGTGCCAGCAGCTTGGTACAGGGCAGGGAGACCCAGTACTTC

J: TRBJ2-1
D: TRBD2
size: .
V: TRBV29-1
CDR3: CSGSPSGGISEQFF
DNA: TGCAGCGGGTCCCCTAGCGGGGGGATAAGTGAGCAGTTCTTC

J: TRBJ2-6
D: .
size: .
V: TRBV5-6
CDR3: CASTTPVQGALSGANVLTF
DNA: TGTGCCAGCACCACCCCTGTACAAGGAGCGCTGTCTGGGGCCAACGTCCTGACTTTC

J: TRBJ1-5
D: .
size: .
V: TRBV5-1
CDR3: CASSLEGNSNQPQHF
DNA: TGCGCCAGCAGCTTGGAGGGGAATAGCAATCAGCCCCAGCATTTT

J: TRBJ1-2
D: .
size: .
V: TRBV5-1
CDR3: CASSPWGAPDSNYGYTF
DNA: TGCGCCAGCAGCCCATGGGGAGCGCCGGACTCTAACTATGGCTACACCTTC

J: TRBJ2-7
D: .
size: .
V: TRBV7-2
CDR3: CASSLAQREQYF
DNA: TGTGCCAGCAGCTTAGCGCAGCGCGAGCAGTACTTC

J: TRBJ1-1
D: TRBD1
size: .
V: TRBV30
CDR3: CAWSRVLTGDGRTEAFF
DNA: TGTGCCTGGAGTCGAGTTTTGACAGGGGACGGGAGGACTGAAGCTTTCTTT

J: TRBJ1-5
D: TRBD1
size: .
V: TRBV10-3
CDR3: CAITDREGNQPQHF
DNA: TGTGCCATCACGGACAGGGAGGGCAATCAGCCCCAGCATTTT

J: TRBJ2-7
D: .
size: once
V: TRBV2
CDR3: CASSESSYEQYF
DNA: TGTGCCAGCAGTGAGAGCTCCTACGAGCAGTACTTC

J: TRBJ2-1
D: .
size: .
V: TRBV5-6
CDR3: CASSSSVLSRKQFF
DNA: TGTGCCAGCAGCTCAAGCGTCCTCAGTCGTAAGCAGTTCTTC

J: TRBJ2-2
D: .
size: .
V: TRBV7-9
CDR3: CASSLVDTGELFF
DNA: TGTGCCAGCAGCTTAGTCGACACCGGGGAGCTGTTTTTT

J: TRBJ2-1
D: .
size: .
V: TRBV5-1
CDR3: CASSLREPSYNEQFF
DNA: TGCGCCAGCAGCTTGAGGGAGCCCTCATACAATGAGCAGTTCTTC

J: TRBJ1-5
D: TRBD1
size: .
V: TRBV7-2
CDR3: CASSLQAGTGGRNQPQHF
DNA: TGTGCCAGCAGCTTACAAGCCGGGACAGGGGGAAGGAATCAGCCCCAGCATTTT

J: TRBJ1-2
D: .
size: .
V: TRBV18
CDR3: CASSGVSYGYTF
DNA: TGTGCCAGCTCAGGTGTGAGCTATGGCTACACCTTC

J: TRBJ2-7
D: .
size: .
V: TRBV5-1
CDR3: CASSLDGYEQYF
DNA: TGCGCCAGCAGCTTGGACGGCTACGAGCAGTACTTC

J: TRBJ1-1
D: .
size: .
V: TRBV6-6
CDR3: CASKAGRDNTEAFF
DNA: TGTGCCAGCAAAGCGGGGAGGGATAACACTGAAGCTTTCTTT

J: TRBJ2-7
D: TRBD1
size: .
V: TRBV10-3
CDR3: CAIKATGDSYEQYF
DNA: TGTGCCATCAAAGCTACAGGGGACTCCTACGAGCAGTACTTC

J: TRBJ1-1
D: .
size: .
V: TRBV10-2
CDR3: CASSESGSEAFF
DNA: TGCGCCAGCAGTGAATCAGGATCTGAAGCTTTCTTT

J: TRBJ2-3
D: .
size: .
V: TRBV30
CDR3: CAWSEYRRSTDTQYF
DNA: TGTGCCTGGAGTGAGTACAGGCGGAGCACAGATACGCAGTATTTT

J: TRBJ2-1
D: TRBD2
size: .
V: TRBV7-2
CDR3: CASKGGISGGHEQFF
DNA: TGTGCCAGCAAGGGAGGAATTAGCGGGGGGCATGAGCAGTTCTTC

J: TRBJ1-2
D: .
size: .
V: TRBV5-6
CDR3: CASSTLTANYGYTF
DNA: TGTGCCAGCAGCACCCTGACTGCTAACTATGGCTACACCTTC